The source of this TCR beta chain is a study of cytomegalovirus exposure and HLA in healthy donors (dated by TCRdb to 2016 to 2017). General notes on the study: According to an earlier analysis of 587 of the donors, about 190 million T cells yielded roughly 110 million unique TCR beta sequences and 276 Gb of sequence data. An early release that covered roughly 600 HLA-typed donors contained approximately 300 gigabases of sequencing data and 85 million to 100 million unique TCR sequences. Of the roughly 400 genotyped donors, over 80% were placed in the genetic ancestry cluster associated with self-reported Caucasian donors. The study aimed to test whether cataloging public T cell receptors could reveal signatures of past pathogen exposure. The study profiled the T cell repertoires of under 700 subjects by immunosequencing and related them to cytomegalovirus serostatus. Besides the first cohort of about 730 subjects, a separate validation cohort made up of 120 different subjects was used. To predict cytomegalovirus infection status, the study combined high-throughput TCR immunosequencing, statistical association of individual TCRs with disease status, and machine learning. In a later analysis, previously published TCR beta repertoires from 666 donors were re-analyzed and high-resolution HLA genotyping was added so that TCR occurrence patterns could be studied. The later analysis used no new phenotypic data to find candidate immune exposures, relying instead on TCR beta sequences and their occurrence across donors. To decide whether each TCR beta V gene segment behaved as functional or pseudogenic, an earlier analysis of fewer than 750 of the donors relied on high-throughput TCR beta sequencing. Donor age, sex, ethnicity and CMV serostatus were compiled together with the repertoire data. A later genetic analysis used genome-wide SNP genotypes for 398 of the 666 donors, treating that subset as a discovery cohort. Every discovery cohort repertoire had been produced on one sequencing platform. Both class I and class II loci were covered by HLA typing, at four-digit resolution. Typing coverage varied by locus: about 629-640 donors for A, B, C, DRB1 and DQB1; under 550 for DQA1; some 610 for DPA1; 450 to 480 for DPB1. A handful of DR-DQ haplotypes were handled as single units for association and clustering because linkage in the cohort was strong. Among about 410 genotyped donors of the cohort, an average of approximately 200,000 unique TCR beta nucleotide sequences was sequenced per donor, of which about 18% were non-productive. General conclusions and limits of the study: V-gene and J-gene trimming of TCR beta chains was associated with a missense DCLRE1C variant in a later genetic analysis, and the association was replicated in an independent cohort. In a later genetic analysis, fewer N-insertions in productive TCRs were reported among donors in an Asian-associated ancestry cluster than the roughly 710-donor mean. A later analysis reported that several top co-occurrence clusters appeared linked to parvovirus B19, influenza, CMV and Epstein-Barr virus. Correlated functional status among segregating V segments might be attributable to linkage disequilibrium, but an unknown experimental factor could not be ruled out. Presence/absence analyses assumed roughly uniform sequencing depth across donors, an assumption that may not hold. According to a later analysis, TCR association rates differed among HLA loci, with DRB1 alleles showing the most associated TCRs and HLA-C alleles showing the fewest. Broadly in line with IMGT annotations, most TCR beta V segments showed up in productive rearrangements about 87% or about 30% of the time in an earlier analysis of about 500 of the donors. A total of around 150 TCR beta chains were listed by the study as associated with cytomegalovirus. CMV serostatus was the only immune exposure information available for the cohort. In a later analysis, most CMV-associated TCR beta chains were found to appear HLA-restricted, with HLA associations seemingly driven largely by CMV exposure. In vitro tests confirmed that a few of the cytomegalovirus-associated TCR beta chains recognize cytomegalovirus antigens. Cytomegalovirus status was reported to be diagnosed by the classifier with high specificity and sensitivity in both the original and validation cohorts. While some public TCRs were present in many individuals, most TCR sequences turned up only very rarely across donors. Specific HLA alleles were associated with over 15,000 TCR beta sequences at a false discovery rate of 0.05 in a later analysis. Because some donors lacked HLA typing at each locus, the association tests relied only on the typed subset. The authors suggested that the approach could potentially be generalized to other disease states and immunological phenotypes. The earlier analysis of 587 of the donors excluded 15 to 20 rarely observed V segments, including chromosome 9 orphons, because counts were too low. This cohort had only TCR beta chains sequenced, and the lack of alpha or paired-chain data limited which features could be detected. The 87-base-pair reads could not distinguish some IMGT-functional V segments, including TRBV6-2 and TRBV6-3, so those segments were excluded. A further reported finding was that TCR beta sequences accurately predicted the HLA-A and HLA-B alleles for most subjects in the first cohort. When HLA alleles, especially DR and DQ, strongly co-occurred, attributing TCR associations to individual alleles was difficult. A cluster of highly shared sequence variants was judged likely to represent a technical artifact of the sequencing pipeline. In a later analysis, HLA-associated TCR beta chains showed more clonal expansion and lower generation probabilities than non-associated chains that were equally common.

In total, roughly 710 healthy bone marrow donors made up the cohort. Cohort members were all nominally healthy when sampled, although unrecorded immune exposures were likely present. The donor tested CMV seropositive and was one of the 289 seropositive cohort members. Every donor gave a peripheral blood sample, and the peripheral blood mononuclear cells from that sample were used for TCR beta sequencing. The Qiagen DNeasy Blood Extraction Kit was used to extract genomic DNA from the blood cell samples. The method was the immunoSEQ multiplex PCR assay. For the multiplex PCR, a mixture combining 60 forward primers for TCR Vbeta segments and 13 reverse primers for TCR Jbeta segments was used. The CDR3 region of rearranged TCR beta genes was amplified from genomic DNA by a multiplex PCR assay. On the Illumina HiSeq System, the amplified TCR beta libraries were sequenced as 87-base-pair reads. As for the original processing: In a later analysis, some 80 million unique TCR beta chains were counted across the 650 to 750 repertoires, and roughly 11 million of these chains were shared by at least two donors. Raw reads were error-corrected and collapsed into unique sequences by a nearest-neighbor algorithm in which closely related sequences were merged to remove PCR and sequencing errors. To assign V, D and J gene segments, CDR3 sequences were aligned to IMGT reference sequences. For a sequence to be retained, a match of at least six nucleotides to both a V gene segment and a J gene segment was required. Rearrangements were called productive when the CDR3 lacked stop codons and stayed in frame with V and J; all others were non-productive. Following IMGT convention, CDR3 was defined as the stretch from the second conserved V-encoded cysteine up to the conserved J-encoded phenylalanine. In an earlier analysis of 550 to 650 of the donors, sequences lacking an unambiguous match to a single V gene segment were excluded. In an earlier analysis of roughly 500 of the donors, V segments were called functional above 56.7% productive rearrangements and were called segregating when the between-donor standard deviation exceeded 5%. A statistical classification framework was developed to diagnose cytomegalovirus status using the catalog of TCR beta chain sequences. In a later analysis, V and J genes were assigned by comparing TCR nucleotide sequences against IMGT/GENE-DB human TR gene sequences. In a later analysis, CDR3 sequences and most-parsimonious VDJ recombination scenarios were assigned using the TCRdist pipeline. In a later analysis, every TCR beta chain was defined by the combination of its CDR3 amino acid sequence and its V-gene family, and reads without a unique V-gene family were dropped. A later analysis removed 500 to 650 highly shared, low-generation-probability nucleotide sequences to deal with suspected cross-contamination and a sequencing artifact. In a later analysis, a clonal expansion index was calculated for each public chain from normalized within-repertoire ranks of inferred template counts. In a later analysis, generation probabilities were computed with a VDJ recombination model fitted to out-of-frame rearrangements, and the resulting probabilities were checked against IGoR. Hypergeometric tests were used in a later analysis to score TCR-TCR, TCR-HLA and TCR-CMV co-occurrence, with a repertoire-size bias correction applied to the TCR pairs. A later analysis estimated false discovery rates by permuting HLA or CMV assignments 20 times. In a later analysis, co-occurring TCRs were grouped using DBSCAN, with TCRdist sequence similarity added in when clustering inside HLA-allele-positive subsets. Repertoires with fewer than 30,000 or more than 120,000 public chains, plus five repertoires with anomalous nucleotide sharing, were excluded from co-occurrence clustering. What TCRdb holds here is the immuneACCESS table cut down to in-frame rearrangements. Part of the clones is not present; checked against another copy, under half of the missing clones reflect an unresolved V gene, and the others are unexplained. V and J calls and clone size are as listed in that table; D and trimming were resolved from the DNA. Counted in this sample were fewer than 100,000 clones; approximately 78% of them appeared once. About 4.2% of the sample lies in the top ten.

This clone turned up a few times. This receptor's antigen is unknown. No base qualities exist here, and no much larger clone lies one base off it. Looking up the germline V gene (reference sequence) yields CDR1 LNHNV and CDR2 YYDKDF. Trimming takes 1 base from V and 1 base from J, and the germline ends sit 11 bases apart. From cysteine to phenylalanine, the CDR3 is 15 amino acids long. Only CDR3 DNA is held: 45 bases, read in frame from base 1. The sequence derives from a male donor in good health and CMV-seropositive. The sequenced sample was PBMCs. The chain joins TRBV15 to TRBJ2-7; confidence is insufficient to name the D gene. The DNA reads as follows: TGTGCCACCAGCAGAGCTACGAGTGAATCCTACGAGCAGTACTTC. Its product reads: CATSRATSESYEQYF. With the portions outside the CDR3 filled from the reference TRBV15 and TRBJ2-7 genes, the complete variable region becomes DAMVIQNPRYQVTQFGKPVTLSCSQTLNHNVMYWYQQKSSQAPKLLFHYYDKDFNNEADTPDNFQSRRPNTSFCFLDIRSPGLGDTAMYLCATSRATSESYEQYFGPGTRLTVT.